The clone carrying this T cell receptor (beta chain) was recorded only once. Antigen unknown. At one boundary the junction diverges from the germline segment, which might be a read error. The data stem from a study of CD8 T cells in ankylosing spondylitis. Study-wide findings and caveats: Enrichment of disease-linked clones was reportedly significant in matched ankylosing spondylitis synovial fluid. Disease-linked clones had a CD8+ phenotype and relatively low frequency in peripheral blood.

TCRdb independently ran MiXCR on the 5' RACE reads; one entry per CDR3 protein. The sample lists around 130,000 distinct CDR3 sequences, approximately 13% occurring once. The germline V gene encodes CDR1 SGHRS and CDR2 YFSETQ. The length of the CDR3 is 16 residues. The genes are TRBV5-1 and TRBJ2-5; TRBD2 aligns across 8 bases. The source of this sequence is a female donor with ankylosing spondylitis or in good health (not recorded which). Sequencing was carried out using blood, either unsorted or a sorted T cell fraction (not recorded which). The CDR3: CVSSLTAGALQETQYF. CDR3 DNA sequence: TGCGTCAGCAGCTTGACAGCGGGGGCACTCCAAGAGACCCAGTACTTC.